This TCR beta chain came from a study of glioma-infiltrating T cells after dendritic cell vaccination listed by TCRdb under 2016. Context from the whole study: The cohort comprised about 15 glioblastoma patients from Phase I and II dendritic cell vaccination trials, 9 newly diagnosed and 6 with recurrent disease. Between about 2002 and 2013, the patients were given dendritic cell vaccination pulsed with autologous tumor lysate. The vaccine was prepared from monocyte-derived dendritic cells that were cultured for 6 to 7 days with IL-4 and GM-CSF and then pulsed overnight with autologous tumor lysate. Each patient got three intradermal injections of the dendritic cell vaccine, spaced at biweekly intervals, in the arm below the axilla. Deep sequencing of TCR beta CDR3 regions was used to quantify tumor-infiltrating lymphocyte content and compare tumor and blood repertoires in dendritic cell-vaccinated glioblastoma patients. Survival after dendritic cell vaccination was correlated with TCR sequencing metrics, such as TIL content and the overlap between tumor and blood repertoires. The paper as a whole reports these results and caveats: No direct relationship between TCR clonality and survival was found, suggesting that a diverse polyclonal response may matter. The cohort was small and heterogeneous, few patients had complete blood and tumor sets, and even fewer had initial-recurrent tumor pairs. The three-group TCR overlap response model was characterized as speculative, and prospective validation of the model was stated to be required. After dendritic cell vaccination, a higher estimated pretreatment TIL content predicted longer time to progression and longer overall survival.

Using the immunoSEQ assay, TCRB CDR3 regions were amplified from 1.5 to 2 micrograms of genomic DNA, or from all available DNA when less than that was on hand. Multiplex PCR used 60 forward primers for TCR V beta segments and 13 reverse primers for J beta segments. Synthetic control templates were spiked into each sample at limiting dilution to estimate reads per starting template. The Illumina HiSeq System generated sequencing reads of 87 bp. The paper's processing steps were these. PCR and sequencing errors were removed by a nearest neighbor algorithm that merged closely related sequences. TCR overlap was defined as the percentage of unique tumor TCR beta sequences that were also present in the same patient's peripheral blood. TCRdb obtained this table from immuneACCESS and retained in-frame rearrangements with V and J assigned. These tables miss some clones; where compared with another copy, unresolved V genes account for less than half of the shortfall, and the remainder is unexplained. Clone size and the V and J calls come from that table; the DNA yielded D and trimming. The sample contains 93,000 or so clones, approximately 80% of them found a single time. Under 7% of the sample is held by the ten biggest clonotypes.

V was cut back by 7 bases and J by 4 bases, leaving a gap of 23 bases between them. CDR1 and CDR2, per the germline V gene (reference sequence), are LNHDA and SQIVND. Measured from the cysteine to the phenylalanine, the CDR3 is 17 residues long. The entry retains the CDR3 DNA only, 51 bases that are in frame from base 1. Turning to this clone: The antigen it binds to is not known. Base qualities were left out, and no much larger clone turns up one base away.

Patients were selected for having adequate residual fresh-frozen tumor tissue and more than two years of available survival data. Molecular status otherwise varied across the glioblastoma patients, but none of them carried an isocitrate dehydrogenase mutation. PBMC were collected before vaccination, two weeks after the third vaccination, and at tumor progression if tumor progression occurred. Genomic DNA was extracted with the Qiagen DNeasy Blood extraction Kit. The clonotype originates from a human donor with glioblastoma. Sequencing was performed on blood, taken before dendritic cell vaccination. The chain couples TRBV19 to TRBJ1-3; matching of 5 bases hints at TRBD1 as the D gene. The CDR3 reads CASMITLQARFGNTIYF. The DNA sequence is given as TGTGCCAGTATGATAACGTTACAGGCCCGCTTCGGAAACACCATATATTTT.